Listed below are T cell receptor beta chains from one sample, sequenced in a study of T cell repertoires in cytomegalovirus infection. Their antigens remain unidentified. TCRdb re-called the reads through MiXCR, storing one row per CDR3 protein. The sample lists 70,000 to 85,000 distinct CDR3 sequences; roughly 39% were seen once. Sequencing used CD8+ T cells from cultured PBMCs, obtained from culture after CMV antigen stimulation. The receptors here all came from a human donor in good health (CMV status not recorded). Some clones in this sample may be carry-over from other donors' samples. The CDR3 runs from the conserved cysteine through the conserved F or W. D genes are given only for firm matches. Not all rows give a size; the values are once, few, many and, for expanded clones, a class.

clone size	V gene	J gene	D gene	CDR3 DNA	CDR3 protein
NA	TRBV19	TRBJ1-5	TRBD1	TGTGCCAGTAGTACACTCAAGGGGGCTGCGTATCAGCCCCAGCATTTT	CASSTLKGAAYQPQHF
NA	TRBV7-1	TRBJ2-4	NA	TGTGCCAGCACCTCAACCCCACGGCTAGCCAAAAACATTCAGTACTTC	CASTSTPRLAKNIQYF
few	TRBV7-2	TRBJ1-5	NA	TGTGCCAGCAGCTTAAACCGTCAGCCCCAGCATTTT	CASSLNRQPQHF
few	TRBV6-1	TRBJ2-7	NA	TGTGCCAGCAGTGCGGATTGGGGAGATATTGTCTACGAGCAGTACTTC	CASSADWGDIVYEQYF
few	TRBV12-3/TRBV12-4	TRBJ1-6	NA	TGTGCCAGCAGTTTCCGGACAGACCCATTTTGGGGTAATTCACCCCTCCACTTT	CASSFRTDPFWGNSPLHF
few	TRBV14	TRBJ2-1	TRBD1	TGTGCCAGCAGCCCTAAAGGGTACAGGGGGAAAAATGAGCAGTTCTTC	CASSPKGYRGKNEQFF
many	TRBV7-9	TRBJ2-5	TRBD2	TGTGCCAGCAGCTTAAGCGGGGGGGCCCAAGAGACCCAGTACTTC	CASSLSGGAQETQYF
NA	TRBV6-1	TRBJ2-3	NA	TGTGCCAGCAGTGAAGGGGGTATGGGCACAGATACGCAGTATTTT	CASSEGGMGTDTQYF
few	TRBV20-1	TRBJ2-7	NA	TGCAGTGCTAGTGTTTGGCGGGGTAGTAACGAGCAGTACTTC	CSASVWRGSNEQYF
many	TRBV7-8	TRBJ2-5	NA	TGTGCCAGCAGTCGCGACGTATCCGCTCGAGAGACCCAGTACTTC	CASSRDVSARETQYF
NA	TRBV12-3/TRBV12-4	TRBJ2-5	NA	TGTGCCAGCAGTCCCCCGGGGGTCCAAGAGACCCAGTACTTC	CASSPPGVQETQYF
few	TRBV5-4	TRBJ1-1	NA	TGTGCCAGCAGCGAGGCAAATACTGAAGCTTTCTTT	CASSEANTEAFF
NA	TRBV7-2	TRBJ2-1	TRBD1	TGTGCCAGCAGCTTGCCAGGGACAGGCAACTCCTACAATGAGCAGTTCTTC	CASSLPGTGNSYNEQFF
few	TRBV7-8	TRBJ2-7	NA	TGTGCCAGCAGCGGAGACAGCGGCTTCGTTTACGAGCAGTACTTC	CASSGDSGFVYEQYF
NA	TRBV20-1	TRBJ2-1	TRBD2	TGCAGTGTCCAGACTAGCGGCAATGAGCAGTTCTTC	CSVQTSGNEQFF
NA	TRBV4-1	TRBJ2-3	TRBD2	TGCGCCAGCAGCCCCGGTTGGCGGGGGGGGGCAGATACGCAGTATTTT	CASSPGWRGGADTQYF
NA	TRBV7-2	TRBJ1-4	TRBD1	TGTGCCAGCAGCTTATCCTCAGGACAGGTCTATGAAAAACTGTTTTTT	CASSLSSGQVYEKLFF
NA	TRBV5-6	TRBJ1-1	NA	TGTGCCAGCTCTATAACAGGCCACACTGAAGCTTTCTTT	CASSITGHTEAFF
NA	TRBV5-6	TRBJ2-7	NA	TGTGCCAGCAGCTCAGGAGGGTACTACGAGCAGTACTTC	CASSSGGYYEQYF
NA	TRBV27	TRBJ2-3	TRBD1	TGTGCCAGCACCAGGAGGGGGACAGGAAGCACAGATACGCAGTATTTT	CASTRRGTGSTDTQYF
NA	TRBV25-1	TRBJ1-6	NA	TGTGCCAGCAGTGAAGTTGGGGGGCCCTCTTCACCCCTCCACTTT	CASSEVGGPSSPLHF
NA	TRBV19	TRBJ2-7	NA	TGTGCCAGTAGTCCGGACGGTAGCTCCTACGAGCAGTACTTC	CASSPDGSSYEQYF
NA	TRBV7-2	TRBJ1-1	NA	TGTGCCAGCAGCTTAGCGCCGCCTGAAGCTTTCTTT	CASSLAPPEAFF
NA	TRBV24-1	TRBJ2-2	TRBD1	TGTGCCACCAGTGATCGGGACAGGGGTGACACCGGGGAGCTGTTTTTT	CATSDRDRGDTGELFF
NA	TRBV12-3/TRBV12-4	TRBJ2-3	NA	TGTGCCAGTGCTGGCGGAGCTAGCACAGATACGCAGTATTTT	CASAGGASTDTQYF
NA	TRBV4-1	TRBJ1-2	NA	TGCGCCAGCAGCCAAGTAGGACAATCTAACTATGGCTACACCTTC	CASSQVGQSNYGYTF
few	TRBV7-2	TRBJ2-7	TRBD1	TGTGCCAGCAGCTTAGAGGGATCGGACAGGGTAGGGTTC	CASSLEGSDRVGF
NA	TRBV27	TRBJ1-5	NA	TGTGCCAGCAGTTTAAATGGAGGGGTTGGTCAGCCCCAGCATTTT	CASSLNGGVGQPQHF
few	TRBV6-4	TRBJ2-5	NA	TGTGCCAGCAGTGATGACAGTAGTCCAGAGACCCAGTACTTC	CASSDDSSPETQYF
NA	TRBV7-2	TRBJ2-5	NA	TGTGCCAGCAGCCGTAAGAGGGCTGAGCTATTCCAAGAGACCCAGTACTTC	CASSRKRAELFQETQYF
few	TRBV27	TRBJ2-1	NA	TGTGCCAGCAGGGGGGGCCTATACGATGAGCAGTTCTTC	CASRGGLYDEQFF
NA	TRBV7-4	TRBJ1-1	NA	TGTGCCAGCCGCGGGGCACCCAACACTGAAGCTTTCTTT	CASRGAPNTEAFF
once	TRBV27	TRBJ1-2	TRBD1	TGTGCCAGCAGTTCGAACTATCGACAGGGTACCTACTATGGCTACACCTTC	CASSSNYRQGTYYGYTF
many	TRBV6-2/TRBV6-3	TRBJ2-7	TRBD2	TGTGCCAGCAGTTCCTGGACTAGCGGGGGGCCTAAAGCCTACGAGCAGTACTTC	CASSSWTSGGPKAYEQYF
NA	TRBV5-1	TRBJ2-4	NA	TGCGCCAGCAGCTCATCGGGGTACGGCAAAAACATTCAGTACTTC	CASSSSGYGKNIQYF
NA	TRBV4-1	TRBJ1-3	NA	TGCGCCAGCAGCCAAGCATCAGATGCCTCTGGAAACACCATATATTTT	CASSQASDASGNTIYF
NA	TRBV28	TRBJ2-5	NA	TGTGCCAGCAGTTCGGGGGACAGCTCCCCAGAGACCCAGTACTTC	CASSSGDSSPETQYF
NA	TRBV19	TRBJ2-1	TRBD2	TGTGCCAGTAGTACGAGCGGGGGACGCTACAATGAGCAGTTCTTC	CASSTSGGRYNEQFF
NA	TRBV5-6	TRBJ1-1	TRBD1	TGTGCCAGCAGCGCCCCGGGACAGGTGAACACTGAAGCTTTCTTT	CASSAPGQVNTEAFF
NA	TRBV5-3	TRBJ1-2	NA	TGTGCCAGCAGAGAGCTCGACAGCGAGAACTATGGCTACACCTTC	CASRELDSENYGYTF
few	TRBV7-6	TRBJ1-1	NA	TGTGCCAGCAGCCTCCAGGGAGGAATTGCCCGACTGAACACTGAAGCTTTCTTT	CASSLQGGIARLNTEAFF
few	TRBV2	TRBJ2-5	TRBD1	TGTGCCAGCAGTGAGCCCGGGACAGGGGGCTTTATCGAGACCCAGTACTTC	CASSEPGTGGFIETQYF
NA	TRBV7-4	TRBJ1-6	NA	TGTGCCAGCAGCCCGGACAGCTCCTATAATTCACCCCTCCACTTT	CASSPDSSYNSPLHF
NA	TRBV7-2	TRBJ2-5	TRBD2	TGTGCCAGCAGCACCGGGGGGGGGTGGGAGACCCAGTACTTC	CASSTGGGWETQYF
NA	TRBV19	TRBJ2-1	NA	TGTGCCAGTAGTATCGTGGGTGTAGACGGCCCCTGGTACGTGCAGTTCTTC	CASSIVGVDGPWYVQFF
few	TRBV4-3	TRBJ2-2	NA	TGCGCCAGCAGCCAAGATGGGGGGCCCGGGGAGCTGTTTTTT	CASSQDGGPGELFF
NA	TRBV27	TRBJ1-1	NA	TGTGCCAGCAGACCACGGGGGAGGGCTGAAGCTTTCTTT	CASRPRGRAEAFF
few	TRBV4-1	TRBJ1-3	NA	TGCGCCAGCAGCCAAGACACAAACTCTGGAAACACCATATATTTT	CASSQDTNSGNTIYF